The 15 T cell receptor beta chains reported below all come from one sample, sequenced in a study of technical replicates of blood from several donors. Assay used: immunoSEQ multiplex PCR; TCRdb lists only in-frame clones, some missing. Among around 79,000 clones, roughly nine tenths were seen once, and the ten largest hold 0.2% to 0.3%. Material: T cells isolated from PBMCs. The receptors stem from a human donor in good health.

This clone was detected a few times. The genes are TRBV6-1 and TRBJ1-1, with 8 bases matching TRBD1. CDR3 length: 14 amino acids. Germline values: CDR1 MNHNS, CDR2 SASEGT. With V trimmed by 4 bases and J by 3 bases, 4 bases remained unmatched. The CDR3, as DNA: TGTGCCAGCAGTGGCACAGGGGGGGACACTGAAGCTTTCTTT. Its translation is CASSGTGGDTEAFF.

This rearrangement joins TRBV4-1 to TRBJ2-1; a weak D match, TRBD2 (6 bases). With 1 base removed from V and 5 bases from J, the gap between germline ends came to 9 bases. Per germline, CDR1 MGHRA and CDR2 YSYEKL. This CDR3 contains 14 residues. The DNA of the CDR3 is TGCGCCAGCAGCCAAGGGGACTCTGACAATGAGCAGTTCTTC. It encodes CASSQGDSDNEQFF.

The CDR3 nucleotides read TGTGCCAGTAGTATAGGCAGGGCCGGGTATGGCTACACCTTC. Its protein is CASSIGRAGYGYTF. This chain uses TRBV19 with TRBJ1-2, with TRBD1 as a possible D gene (5 bases). CDR3 length equals 14 residues. Trimming shortened V by 1 base and J by 5 bases, and 11 bases separated the two germline ends. The germline V gene encodes CDR1 LNHDA and CDR2 SQIVND (reference sequence).

V and J are TRBV5-1 and TRBJ2-7; 9 bases agree with TRBD1. The junction had 7 bases not matched to a gene; V was cut back by 4 bases and J by 5 bases. The CDR3 loop spans 14 amino acids. Germline CDR1 reads SGHRS; CDR2 reads YFSETQ. CDR3 bases: TGCGCCAGCAGCGAGGGACAGGGTAACCACGAGCAGTACTTC. It is translated as CASSEGQGNHEQYF.

This sequence joins TRBV2 and TRBJ1-2; 7 nucleotides line up with TRBD1. The CDR3 has 13 residues. The germline V gene encodes CDR1 SNHLY and CDR2 FYNNEI. CDR3 in DNA: TGTACCCCCCGTGGCAGGGGGGACTATGGCTACACCTTC. As protein: CTPRGRGDYGYTF.

V usage is TRBV27 and J usage is TRBJ1-3, with D possibly matching TRBD1 (5 bases). V was shortened by 2 bases and J by 4 bases, with 6 bases between the two germline ends. Germline values: CDR1 MNHEY, CDR2 SMNVEV (reference sequence). The CDR3 consists of 13 residues. DNA of the CDR3: TGTGCCAGCAGTTTAAACAGGGGAAACACCATATATTTT. Its translation: CASSLNRGNTIYF.

CDR3 in amino acids: CASSLSLGLAGYNEQFF. The DNA of the CDR3 is TGTGCCAGCAGCTTATCCCTGGGACTAGCGGGATACAATGAGCAGTTCTTC. The V and J genes are TRBV11-2 and TRBJ2-1, with 13 nucleotides matching TRBD2. This CDR3 is built from 17 residues. Germline CDR1 is SGHAT and CDR2 is FQNNGV. The V and J ends lost 2 bases and 4 bases, in that order; junction bases with no gene match: 5.

The chain combines TRBV19 with TRBJ1-1; D perhaps matches TRBD1 (5 bases). The CDR3 loop spans 16 amino acids. The germline CDR1 and CDR2 sequences are LNHDA and SQIVND (reference sequence). Trimming removed 3 bases at V and 2 bases at J, with 16 bases between. The chain's CDR3 is CASSIRAGWTNTEAFF. CDR3 nucleotides: TGTGCCAGTAGTATTAGGGCAGGGTGGACAAACACTGAAGCTTTCTTT.

The chain links TRBV5-1 to TRBJ1-4; D might be TRBD1 (6 bases). V was cut by 5 bases and J by 1 base, with 12 bases left in between. Germline CDR1 SGHRS, CDR2 YFSETQ. CDR3 length equals 15 residues. The CDR3 sequence is CASRLMTGTNEKLFF. In nucleotides, the CDR3 is TGCGCCAGCAGGCTTATGACAGGAACTAATGAAAAACTGTTTTTT.

The chain employs TRBV5-1 and TRBJ2-6; 7 bases map to TRBD1. J lost 0 bases, V lost 5 bases, and 5 bases had no gene match. This CDR3 has 16 residues. Germline lookup yields CDR1 SGHRS and CDR2 YFSETQ. The CDR3: CASRTGQPSGANVLTF. The CDR3 DNA sequence: TGCGCCAGCAGAACGGGACAGCCCTCTGGGGCCAACGTCCTGACTTTC. The whole variable domain, filled in from reference TRBV5-1 and TRBJ2-6, reads KAGVTQTPRYLIKTRGQQVTLSCSPISGHRSVSWYQQTPGQGLQFLFEYFSETQRNKGNFPGRFSGRQFSNSRSEMNVSTLELGDSALYLCASRTGQPSGANVLTFGAGSRLTVL.

This clone has only one observation. The chain has TRBV11-3 and TRBJ2-6, with D perhaps TRBD1 (7 bases). CDR1 SGHNT and CDR2 YENEEA come from the germline V gene. CDR3 size: 16 residues. Trimming took 1 base from V and 4 from J, leaving 11 bases between them. This CDR3 reads CASSLGRGQGANVLTF. The CDR3 region has the DNA TGTGCCAGCAGCTTAGGGCGGGGACAGGGGGCCAACGTCCTGACTTTC. Full variable domain (remainder filled in from reference TRBV11-3 and TRBJ2-6): EAGVVQSPRYKIIEKKQPVAFWCNPISGHNTLYWYLQNLGQGPELLIRYENEEAVDDSQLPKDRFSAERLKGVDSTLKIQPAELGDSAVYLCASSLGRGQGANVLTFGAGSRLTVL.

The gene calls are TRBV4-1 and TRBJ2-7; 9 nucleotides match TRBD2. The V and J ends lost 5 bases and 4 bases, in that order; junction bases with no gene match: 12. The CDR3 length is 16 residues. Germline V gene sequence: CDR1 MGHRA, CDR2 YSYEKL. This CDR3 is CASSYGLALTTYEQYF. The CDR3 DNA reads as TGCGCCAGCAGCTACGGACTAGCGTTGACTACGTACGAGCAGTACTTC.

The J gene is TRBJ1-2, the V gene TRBV9; no clear D. The germline V gene encodes CDR1 SGDLS and CDR2 YYNGEE. Trimming took off 0 bases at V and 4 bases at J, with 10 bases between the two ends. This CDR3 contains 14 residues. This CDR3 reads CASSVVPGGYGYTF. In DNA, the CDR3 is TGTGCCAGCAGCGTAGTCCCCGGAGGCTATGGCTACACCTTC.

The chain carries TRBV4-1 and TRBJ2-1, with no clear D. Per germline, CDR1 MGHRA and CDR2 YSYEKL. This CDR3 has 13 residues. The ends were cut back, 0 bases at V and 9 bases at J, with 9 bases in the middle. CDR3 coding DNA: TGCGCCAGCAGCCAAGATTCCGAGCGTGAGCAGTTCTTC. Its translation: CASSQDSEREQFF.

The chain employs TRBV6-1 and TRBJ1-4, with a tentative D call TRBD1 (5 bases). From germline, CDR1 is MNHNS and CDR2 SASEGT. Trimming removed 6 bases at V and 1 base at J, with 9 bases between. CDR3 size: 14 residues. The CDR3 DNA sequence: TGTGCCAGCAGGCCGGGGGGAACTAATGAAAAACTGTTTTTT. It codes for CASRPGGTNEKLFF.